The 20 T cell receptor beta chains presented below share a single source sample, sequenced in a study of cytomegalovirus exposure and HLA in healthy donors (dated by TCRdb to the late 2010s). The method behind the library was the immunoSEQ multiplex PCR assay. A mixture of 60 forward primers for TCR Vbeta segments and 13 reverse primers for TCR Jbeta segments was used in the multiplex PCR. TCRdb's version of the immuneACCESS table is confined to in-frame rearrangements and falls short of the full clone set. An unresolved V gene accounts for under half of the shortfall where checked; the remainder is of unknown origin. The sample records around 54,000 clones, approximately 77% of which are singletons. The biggest ten clones account for 2.5% to 3.5% of the sample. Sequences were obtained from PBMCs. The receptors originated from a woman between 18 and 29 years old in good health and CMV-seronegative.

The rearrangement joins TRBV4-1 to TRBJ1-2; no definite D call. CDR3 length equals 13 residues. V was clipped by 3 bases and J by 2 bases, with 7 bases between them. The germline V gene has CDR1 MGHRA and CDR2 YSYEKL. DNA for the CDR3: TGCGCCAGCAGCCAGGGCCTGAACTATGGCTACACCTTC. Amino acid sequence: CASSQGLNYGYTF.

This clone was observed a handful of times. J is TRBJ2-7 and V is TRBV28; TRBD2 is a possible D gene (6 bases). CDR3 length equals 14 residues. The germline gives CDR1 MDHEN, CDR2 SYDVKM. The germline V and J ends were trimmed by 6 bases and 3 bases, with 15 bases remaining between them. The CDR3 nucleotides are TGTGCCAGCAGCCAAATCCCGACTAGCTACGAGCAGTACTTC. Translation: CASSQIPTSYEQYF.

This chain links TRBV30 with TRBJ2-5; 8 bases align to TRBD2. This CDR3 region has 14 residues. J gave up 1 base and V 1 base, and 2 bases lay outside the gene matches. The germline V gene encodes CDR1 GTSNPN and CDR2 SVGIG (reference sequence). This CDR3 is CAWSDGRAQETQYF. The CDR3 region has the DNA TGTGCCTGGAGTGACGGGAGGGCCCAAGAGACCCAGTACTTC.

The count of this clone is one. The chain recombines TRBV6-1 with TRBJ1-2, with D possibly being TRBD1 (5 bases). The CDR3 is 14 residues long. Trimming removed 5 bases at V and 8 bases at J, with 18 bases between. Germline loops: CDR1 MNHNS, CDR2 SASEGT. As DNA, the CDR3 is TGTGCCAGCAGTATCCCTAGCGGGGCAGGAGGCTACACCTTC. As protein: CASSIPSGAGGYTF.

V usage is TRBV18 and J usage is TRBJ1-2, with D maybe TRBD1 (6 bases). The CDR3 covers 13 residues. Germline loops: CDR1 KGHSH, CDR2 LQKENI. V was clipped by 3 bases and J by 2 bases, with 7 bases between them. In DNA, the CDR3 is TGTGCCAGCTCACCGGGACAAAACTATGGCTACACCTTC. It yields the protein CASSPGQNYGYTF.

The chain links TRBV20-1 to TRBJ2-7, with D possibly being TRBD1 (5 bases). The CDR3 totals 11 residues. Trimming removed 6 bases from V and 0 bases from J, with 6 bases in between. Per germline, CDR1 DFQATT and CDR2 SNEGSKA (reference sequence). DNA of the CDR3: TGCAGTGCCAGGGACTCCTACGAGCAGTACTTC. Protein sequence: CSARDSYEQYF.

The chain links TRBV28 to TRBJ1-2, with D possibly TRBD1 on 5 matching bases. Germline CDR1 and CDR2: MDHEN and SYDVKM. The CDR3 covers 12 residues. Trimming cost V 10 bases and J 5 bases, with 14 bases left between them. The DNA of the CDR3 is TGTGCCACTAGCGGGACGGTATATGGCTACACCTTC. This sequence encodes CATSGTVYGYTF.

This chain connects TRBV29-1 to TRBJ2-7; D is possibly TRBD2 (6 bases). The germline V gene encodes CDR1 SQVTM and CDR2 ANQGSEA. The CDR3 covers 12 residues. Trimming removed 2 bases from V and 3 bases from J, with 8 bases in between. CDR3 residues: CSVEIADYEQYF. The CDR3 DNA sequence: TGCAGCGTTGAAATAGCGGACTACGAGCAGTACTTC.

The rearrangement links TRBV9 to TRBJ1-1; no firm D call. The germline gives CDR1 SGDLS, CDR2 YYNGEE. The CDR3 runs 13 residues. Trimming cost V 0 bases and J 2 bases, with 5 bases left between them. CDR3 sequence reads: CASSVASNTEAFF. CDR3 nucleotide sequence: TGTGCCAGCAGCGTAGCCTCCAACACTGAAGCTTTCTTT.

This chain links TRBV27 with TRBJ2-5, with D possibly being TRBD1 (6 bases). The end of the DNA is better explained by TRBJ2-7, so the J call may be wrong. CDR1 is MNHEY and CDR2 is SMNVEV in the germline V gene (reference sequence). The CDR3 consists of 14 residues. The CDR3 nucleotides are TGTGCCAGCAGTTCCCGGGGACAACTCTACGAGCAGTACTTC. It specifies CASSSRGQLYEQYF.

The V call is TRBV28, the J call TRBJ2-7; 10 bases agree with TRBD2. V was clipped by 5 bases and J by 0 bases; unmatched bases: 1. The CDR3 runs to 14 residues. Germline CDR1 reads MDHEN; CDR2 reads SYDVKM. CDR3 nucleotide sequence: TGTGCCAGCAGTCCTAGCGGGGGCTCCTACGAGCAGTACTTC. It encodes CASSPSGGSYEQYF.

There are a few counts of this clone. The CDR3 spells CASSLSPGPTDTQYF. DNA of the CDR3: TGCGCCAGCAGCTTGTCCCCGGGTCCCACAGATACGCAGTATTTT. The chain links TRBV5-1 to TRBJ2-3; no firm D call. Germline assignment: CDR1 SGHRS and CDR2 YFSETQ. CDR3 length: 15 amino acids. The V end lost 1 base, the J end lost 2 bases, and 11 bases lay between the germline ends.

As to this clone: A read error may account for a junction end that differs from germline. The chain carries TRBV5-1 and TRBJ2-6, with 7 positions matching TRBD2. CDR1 SGHRS and CDR2 YFSETQ come from the germline V gene. The CDR3 contains 16 residues. CDR3 nucleotides: TGCGCCAGCAGCATAGGGAGGGGCTCCGGGGCCAACGGCCTGACTTTC. Amino acid sequence: CASSIGRGSGANGLTF.

The chain joins TRBV21-1 to TRBJ2-2; the DNA was not used to check the table's D call, TRBD1. TRBV21-1 represents a pseudogene. The CDR3 is made up of 17 amino acids. CDR3 region: CASSSRPGQGISGELFF. The CDR3 nucleotides are TGTGCCAGCAGCTCGCGTCCAGGACAGGGGATATCCGGGGAGCTGTTTTTT.

The rearrangement links TRBV11-2 to TRBJ2-7, with 9 bases matching TRBD1. This CDR3 spans 14 amino acids. V was pared by 6 bases and J by 6 bases, with 9 bases of the junction left unmatched. Per germline, CDR1 SGHAT and CDR2 FQNNGV. This CDR3 is CASSPQGALGEQYF. In DNA form, the CDR3 reads TGTGCCAGCAGTCCACAGGGGGCCCTAGGCGAGCAGTACTTC.

The chain carries TRBV5-4 and TRBJ2-3, with TRBD2 matching over 7 bases. Unmatched junction bases numbered 6, after V lost 1 base and J lost 1 base. The length of the CDR3 is 16 residues. Germline loops: CDR1 SGHNT, CDR2 YYREEE (reference sequence). CDR3 protein: CASSLLAGVGTDTQYF. DNA of the CDR3: TGTGCCAGCAGCTTGTTGGCGGGGGTGGGCACAGATACGCAGTATTTT.

The gene calls are TRBV14 and TRBJ2-2; weak D call: TRBD2 (5 bases). The CDR3 contains 16 residues. Per germline, CDR1 SGHDN and CDR2 FVKESK. Trimming took off 6 bases at V and 4 bases at J, with 18 bases between the two ends. This CDR3 reads CASRLTGRTGTGELFF. CDR3 nucleotide sequence: TGTGCCAGCAGATTGACTGGGAGAACGGGCACCGGGGAGCTGTTTTTT.

This clone was seen once. The chain uses TRBV23-1 and TRBJ1-1; 7 nucleotides align to TRBD1. TRBV23-1 is an ORF, and what it does is uncertain. V shed 0 bases, J shed 7 bases, and the junction held 11 bases outside the gene matches. The CDR3 loop spans 16 amino acids. In DNA, the CDR3 is TGCGCCAGCAGTCAATCGACAACAGGGGCCGGCGTTGAAGCTTTCTTT. Translating gives CASSQSTTGAGVEAFF.

The table lists this clone with a count of one. This chain links TRBV7-3 with TRBJ1-1, with D possibly matching TRBD1 (5 bases). Germline V gene lookup returns CDR1 SGHTA and CDR2 FQGTGA. V lost 2 bases and J lost 2, with 12 bases in between. The CDR3 is 15 residues long. The CDR3, as DNA: TGTGCCAGCAGCTTAGGGGGGAGGGTTAACACTGAAGCTTTCTTT. It encodes CASSLGGRVNTEAFF. Drawing the rest from reference TRBV7-3 and TRBJ1-1, the complete variable domain is GAGVSQTPSNKVTEKGKYVELRCDPISGHTALYWYRQSLGQGPEFLIYFQGTGAADDSGLPNDRFFAVRPEGSVSTLKIQRTERGDSAVYLCASSLGGRVNTEAFFGQGTRLTVV.

This chain joins TRBV28 and TRBJ1-5; the D gene is possibly TRBD1 (5 bases). Trimming removed 7 bases from V and 3 bases from J, with 22 bases in between. The CDR3 sequence is 17 residues long. CDR1 and CDR2 from the germline V gene are MDHEN and SYDVKM. CDR3 sequence reads: CASNIMAGRGFNQPQHF. The DNA for the CDR3 is TGTGCCAGCAATATTATGGCGGGGCGGGGTTTCAATCAGCCCCAGCATTTT.